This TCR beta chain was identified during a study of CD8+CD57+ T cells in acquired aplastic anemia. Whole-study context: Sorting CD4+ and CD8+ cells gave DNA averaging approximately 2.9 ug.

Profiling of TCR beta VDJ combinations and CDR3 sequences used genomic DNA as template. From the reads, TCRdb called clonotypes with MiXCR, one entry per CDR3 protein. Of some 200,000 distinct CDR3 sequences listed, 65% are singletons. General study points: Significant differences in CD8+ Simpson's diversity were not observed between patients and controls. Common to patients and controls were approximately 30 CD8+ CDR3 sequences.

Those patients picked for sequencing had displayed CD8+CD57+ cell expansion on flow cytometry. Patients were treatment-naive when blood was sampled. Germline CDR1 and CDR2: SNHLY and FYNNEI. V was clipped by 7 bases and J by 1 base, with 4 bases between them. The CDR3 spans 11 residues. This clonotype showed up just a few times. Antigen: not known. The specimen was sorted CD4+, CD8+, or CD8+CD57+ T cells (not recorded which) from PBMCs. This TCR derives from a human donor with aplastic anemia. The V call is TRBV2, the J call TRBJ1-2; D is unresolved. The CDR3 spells CASKDNYGYTF. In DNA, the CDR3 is TGTGCCAGCAAGGATAACTATGGCTACACCTTC.